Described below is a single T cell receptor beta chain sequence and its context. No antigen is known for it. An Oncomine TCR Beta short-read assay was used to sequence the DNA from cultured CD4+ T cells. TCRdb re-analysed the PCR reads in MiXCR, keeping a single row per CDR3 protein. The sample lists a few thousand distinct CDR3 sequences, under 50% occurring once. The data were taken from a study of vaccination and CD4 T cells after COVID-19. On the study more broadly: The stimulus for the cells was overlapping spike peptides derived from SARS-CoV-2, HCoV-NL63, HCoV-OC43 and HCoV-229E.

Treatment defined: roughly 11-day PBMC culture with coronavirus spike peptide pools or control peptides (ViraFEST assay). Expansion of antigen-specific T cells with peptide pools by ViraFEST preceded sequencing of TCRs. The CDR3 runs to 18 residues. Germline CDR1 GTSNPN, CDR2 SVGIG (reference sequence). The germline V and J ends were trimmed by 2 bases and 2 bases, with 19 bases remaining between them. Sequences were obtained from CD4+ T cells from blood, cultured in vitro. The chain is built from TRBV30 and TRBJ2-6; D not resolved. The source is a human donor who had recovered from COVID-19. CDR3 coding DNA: TGTGCCTGGAGTCCCCGACCCGGGCTAGGGACTGGGGCCAACGTCCTGACTTTC. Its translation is CAWSPRPGLGTGANVLTF.